The entry below gives a single TCR beta chain sequence along with its context. The CDR3 runs 13 residues. Germline trimming cut 3 bases from V and 8 bases from J; bases unmatched to any gene: 3. The germline CDR1 and CDR2 sequences are SGDLS and YYNGEE. These data belong to a study of blood T cell repertoires in COVID-19. The protocol was immunoSEQ multiplex PCR, while the TCRdb copy is restricted to in-frame clones and leaves out a portion. The sample comprises tens of thousands of clones, 75% to 90% of which are singletons, and approximately 16% rests with the top ten. V and J are TRBV9 and TRBJ2-1, with TRBD2 identical over 9 bases. The clonotype comes from a woman aged 80 or over with active or convalescent COVID-19. Sequencing used peripheral blood. The chain's CDR3 is CASSATSGDEQFF. In DNA form, the CDR3 reads TGTGCCAGCAGCGCGACTAGCGGCGATGAGCAGTTCTTC. The whole variable domain, remainder taken from reference TRBV9 and TRBJ2-1, is DSGVTQTPKHLITATGQRVTLRCSPRSGDLSVYWYQQSLDQGLQFLIQYYNGEERAKGNILERFSAQQFPDLHSELNLSSLELGDSALYFCASSATSGDEQFFGPGTRLTVL.